These 32 T cell receptor beta chains were sequenced from one sample in a study of blood T cell repertoires in COVID-19. The repertoire was sequenced with immunoSEQ multiplex PCR; TCRdb's copy has only in-frame clones and lacks some. The table shows approximately 170,000 clones, with 79% occurring only once. The sequencing input was PBMCs or T cells enriched from blood (not recorded which). The receptors were sampled from a woman aged 70-85 years in a cohort exposed to, infected with or recovered from COVID-19 (not recorded which).

The chain couples TRBV9 to TRBJ1-6; D is uncertain. The germline V gene has CDR1 SGDLS and CDR2 YYNGEE. Trimming removed 0 bases at V and 4 bases at J, with 8 bases between. This CDR3 comprises 15 residues. The CDR3, as DNA: TGTGCCAGCAGCGTAGGTCCGCTATATAATTCACCCCTCCACTTT. It codes for CASSVGPLYNSPLHF.

This chain links TRBV2 with TRBJ2-7, with 9 bases that match TRBD2. Germline-derived CDR1 and CDR2 are SNHLY and FYNNEI. Losses at the gene ends were 6 bases for V and 7 bases for J; bases not matched to a gene: 10. The CDR3 spans 14 residues. Written as DNA, the CDR3 is TGTGCCAGCAGCCTTGCGGGAGGGCCAGGAGAGCAGTACTTC. This sequence encodes CASSLAGGPGEQYF.

This clone showed up just a few times. The chain joins TRBV6-5 to TRBJ1-6; possibly TRBD1 for D (6 bases). Per germline, CDR1 MNHEY and CDR2 SVGAGI. Deletions cut 0 bases from V and 9 bases from J, with 6 bases between. The CDR3 spans 13 residues. CDR3 in amino acids: CASSYSQGSPLHF. CDR3 bases: TGTGCCAGCAGTTACTCACAGGGTTCACCCCTCCACTTT.

This chain joins TRBV6-5 and TRBJ2-4, with D possibly TRBD2 on 6 matching bases. Germline loops: CDR1 MNHEY, CDR2 SVGAGI. V was shortened by 5 bases and J by 9 bases, with 14 bases between the two germline ends. The CDR3 runs to 13 residues. The CDR3 protein is CASSLQGGGIQYF. The CDR3 DNA sequence: TGTGCCAGCAGTCTGCAGGGAGGTGGCATTCAGTACTTC.

The J gene is TRBJ2-1, the V gene TRBV7-2; a weak D match, TRBD2 (6 bases). Between the trimmed V and J ends, which lost 2 bases and 13 bases, there was a span of 12 bases. Germline loops: CDR1 SGHTA, CDR2 FQGNSA. This CDR3 spans 12 amino acids. Here the CDR3 reads CASSLSPGSQFF. As DNA, the CDR3 is TGTGCCAGCAGCTTATCTCCCGGGAGCCAGTTCTTC.

The chain carries TRBV6-5 and TRBJ1-3; D call uncertain. The V end lost 4 bases, the J end lost 0 bases, and 10 bases lay between the germline ends. The germline V gene has CDR1 MNHEY and CDR2 SVGAGI. The CDR3 loop spans 15 amino acids. In DNA, the CDR3 is TGTGCCAGCAGTTCCCACTCCGGCTCTGGAAACACCATATATTTT. This sequence encodes CASSSHSGSGNTIYF.

The V gene is TRBV28, the J gene TRBJ2-2, with 12 bases aligning to TRBD2. Trimming took 5 bases from V and 7 from J; bases not matched to a gene: 8. This CDR3 has 16 amino acids. Per germline, CDR1 MDHEN and CDR2 SYDVKM. The CDR3 nucleotides read TGTGCCAGCAGTCCCCGACTAGCGGGAGTAATCGGGGAGCTGTTTTTT. Translating gives CASSPRLAGVIGELFF. Complete variable domain (other parts from reference TRBV28 and TRBJ2-2): DVKVTQSSRYLVKRTGEKVFLECVQDMDHENMFWYRQDPGLGLRLIYFSYDVKMKEKGDIPEGYSVSREKKERFSLILESASTNQTSMYLCASSPRLAGVIGELFFGEGSRLTVL.

In this sample, this clone turned up a few times. The chain has TRBV5-4 and TRBJ1-4, with 9 bases that match TRBD1. The CDR3 consists of 16 residues. The germline V gene has CDR1 SGHNT and CDR2 YYREEE (reference sequence). V was pared by 4 bases and J by 8 bases, with 12 bases of the junction left unmatched. The CDR3 sequence: CASSPQAGQGGEKLFF. CDR3 bases: TGTGCCAGCAGCCCCCAAGCGGGACAGGGAGGAGAAAAACTGTTTTTT.

This clone was seen once. The chain combines TRBV9 with TRBJ1-3; the D is unclear. The ends were cut back, 3 bases at V and 0 bases at J, with 7 bases in the middle. Germline V CDR1 and CDR2: SGDLS, YYNGEE. The CDR3 sequence is 14 residues long. CDR3 sequence reads: CASSDTSSGNTIYF. In nucleotides, the CDR3 is TGTGCCAGCAGCGACACAAGCTCTGGAAACACCATATATTTT.

The chain uses TRBV11-3 and TRBJ2-3, with D perhaps TRBD2 (5 bases). The V end was cut by 4 bases, the J end by 0 bases, with 8 bases between. The germline gives CDR1 SGHNT, CDR2 YENEEA. The CDR3 loop spans 14 amino acids. The CDR3 sequence is CASSYGGSTDTQYF. CDR3 sequence (DNA): TGTGCCAGCAGCTACGGAGGAAGCACAGATACGCAGTATTTT.

This clone came up many times. The rearrangement links TRBV27 to TRBJ1-5; D call uncertain. The CDR3 is 14 amino acids. CDR1 is MNHEY and CDR2 is SMNVEV in the germline V gene (reference sequence). The ends were cut back, 2 bases at V and 5 bases at J, with 10 bases in the middle. In DNA form, the CDR3 reads TGTGCCAGCAGTTTAATCCCCGGGGATCAGCCCCAGCATTTT. Its translation is CASSLIPGDQPQHF.

The V gene is TRBV7-9, the J gene TRBJ2-1; D may be TRBD1 (6 bases). Germline values: CDR1 SEHNR, CDR2 FQNEAQ (reference sequence). The CDR3 has 16 amino acids. The ends were cut back, 0 bases at V and 7 bases at J, with 16 bases in the middle. For the CDR3, the DNA is TGTGCCAGCAGCTTAGCGTCCATGCCCACAGGGAATGAGCAGTTCTTC. Amino acids: CASSLASMPTGNEQFF. Drawing the rest from reference TRBV7-9 and TRBJ2-1, the complete variable domain is DTGVSQNPRHKITKRGQNVTFRCDPISEHNRLYWYRQTLGQGPEFLTYFQNEAQLEKSRLLSDRFSAERPKGSFSTLEIQRTEQGDSAMYLCASSLASMPTGNEQFFGPGTRLTVL.

The chain uses TRBV19 and TRBJ2-2; a weak D match, TRBD2 (6 bases). Germline loops: CDR1 LNHDA, CDR2 SQIVND (reference sequence). V lost 6 bases and J 3 bases, leaving 20 bases between the germline ends. CDR3 length: 17 residues. This CDR3 is CASSPIVLAGYTGELFF. The CDR3 DNA reads as TGTGCCAGTAGCCCTATCGTACTAGCCGGATACACCGGGGAGCTGTTTTTT.

This clone was recorded only once. The chain recombines TRBV18 with TRBJ2-2; D not certain. Trimming pared 2 bases from V and 2 bases from J, leaving 9 bases between. The CDR3 extends over 15 amino acids. Germline V lookup: CDR1 KGHSH, CDR2 LQKENI. In DNA form, the CDR3 reads TGTGCCAGCTCACCAAAGGAGAGAAACACCGGGGAGCTGTTTTTT. Its translation is CASSPKERNTGELFF.

The gene calls are TRBV18 and TRBJ2-3; 7 nucleotides match TRBD1. The length of the CDR3 is 16 residues. Germline CDR1 KGHSH, CDR2 LQKENI. The J segment lost 0 bases and the V segment lost 4 bases, leaving 7 bases of the junction unmatched. CDR3 protein: CASSRGQVPSTDTQYF. The CDR3 bases are TGTGCCAGCTCACGAGGACAGGTCCCTAGCACAGATACGCAGTATTTT.

This clone was counted once. V usage is TRBV5-6 and J usage is TRBJ2-7; 9 bases line up with TRBD2. With V trimmed by 0 bases and J by 0 bases, 10 bases remained unmatched. Germline CDR1 is SGHDT and CDR2 is YYEEEE. There are 18 residues in the CDR3. CDR3 bases: TGTGCCAGCAGCTTGGATCTCGGCGGGAGGGCGAGCTCCTACGAGCAGTACTTC. Translating gives CASSLDLGGRASSYEQYF.

The V and J genes are TRBV30 and TRBJ2-3; D gene uncertain. Between the trimmed V and J ends, which lost 0 bases and 2 bases, there was a span of 3 bases. The CDR3 is 12 amino acids. Germline assignment: CDR1 GTSNPN and CDR2 SVGIG (reference sequence). DNA of the CDR3: TGTGCCTGGAGTGTCCACACAGATACGCAGTATTTT. Translating gives CAWSVHTDTQYF.

The CDR3 spells CASRAVTGELFF. In nucleotides, the CDR3 is TGTGCCAGCAGAGCTGTTACCGGGGAGCTGTTTTTT. The chain is built from TRBV6-5 and TRBJ2-2; no clear D. With 6 bases removed from V and 5 bases from J, the gap between germline ends came to 7 bases. This CDR3 has 12 residues. Looked up from germline, CDR1 is MNHEY and CDR2 is SVGAGI.

This chain links TRBV5-1 with TRBJ2-7; 9 bases match TRBD2. CDR1 is SGHRS and CDR2 is YFSETQ in the germline V gene. The CDR3 has 14 amino acids. Losses at the gene ends were 3 bases for V and 6 bases for J; bases not matched to a gene: 7. The CDR3 sequence: CASSSGTSPLEQYF. The DNA of the CDR3 is TGCGCCAGCAGCTCCGGGACTAGCCCTCTCGAGCAGTACTTC.

V gene TRBV3-1 (or the pseudogene TRBV3-2) combines with J gene TRBJ2-5; TRBD2 matches 10 bases. The CDR3 consists of 14 residues. The J segment lost 5 bases and the V segment lost 6 bases, leaving 6 bases of the junction unmatched. In germline, CDR1 is LGHDT, CDR2 YNNKEL (reference sequence). The CDR3 sequence: CASRPTSGVETQYF. DNA for the CDR3: TGTGCCAGCAGGCCAACTAGCGGGGTGGAGACCCAGTACTTC.

The CDR3 is CASKLVMNTEAFF. CDR3 nucleotide sequence: TGTGCCAGCAAGCTGGTGATGAACACTGAAGCTTTCTTT. V usage is TRBV6-5 and J usage is TRBJ1-1; no clear D. V was trimmed by 7 bases and J by 0 bases, leaving 9 bases between them. The CDR3 runs to 13 residues. The V gene's germline CDR1 is MNHEY and CDR2 SVGAGI.

The J gene is TRBJ2-3, the V gene TRBV18; weak D call: TRBD1 (5 bases). Germline lookup yields CDR1 KGHSH and CDR2 LQKENI. This CDR3 spans 15 amino acids. V lost 2 bases, J lost 2 bases, and 11 bases lay in between. Here the CDR3 DNA reads TGTGCCAGCTCACCATTAAGGGGCCTCACAGATACGCAGTATTTT. Protein sequence: CASSPLRGLTDTQYF.

V usage is TRBV14 and J usage is TRBJ2-7; D possibly corresponds to TRBD2 (6 bases). This CDR3 spans 16 amino acids. Germline values: CDR1 SGHDN, CDR2 FVKESK. The V end was cut by 4 bases, the J end by 2 bases, with 18 bases between. Written as DNA, the CDR3 is TGTGCCAGCAGCCCCAAAACAGGCGGCGGGGCCTACGAGCAGTACTTC. Residues: CASSPKTGGGAYEQYF.

This sequence joins TRBV5-1 and TRBJ2-1; tentative D call: TRBD2 (5 bases). The ends were cut back, 4 bases at V and 0 bases at J, with 26 bases in the middle. The CDR3 extends over 20 amino acids. Looked up from germline, CDR1 is SGHRS and CDR2 is YFSETQ. The CDR3 DNA reads as TGCGCCAGCAGCGCCCGAGGAATCGGGCTAGCCGCAAGCTCCTACAATGAGCAGTTCTTC. Residues: CASSARGIGLAASSYNEQFF. The full variable domain, its missing parts supplied by reference TRBV5-1 and TRBJ2-1, is KAGVTQTPRYLIKTRGQQVTLSCSPISGHRSVSWYQQTPGQGLQFLFEYFSETQRNKGNFPGRFSGRQFSNSRSEMNVSTLELGDSALYLCASSARGIGLAASSYNEQFFGPGTRLTVL.

The chain couples TRBV5-1 to TRBJ2-1, with no clear D. Germline CDR1 reads SGHRS; CDR2 reads YFSETQ. The CDR3 loop spans 12 amino acids. The V end lost 0 bases, the J end lost 7 bases, and 5 bases lay between the germline ends. CDR3 nucleotides: TGCGCCAGCAGCTTGGCCGGGAATGAGCAGTTCTTC. This gives the protein CASSLAGNEQFF.

The rearrangement uses TRBV28 and TRBJ2-2; tentatively, D is TRBD1 (6 bases). Trimming removed 6 bases at V and 2 bases at J, with 13 bases between. This CDR3 contains 15 residues. Germline V gives CDR1 MDHEN, CDR2 SYDVKM. The CDR3 DNA reads TGTGCCAGCAGGCAGGCGGACAGAAACACCGGGGAGCTGTTTTTT. Its protein product is CASRQADRNTGELFF.

The rearrangement joins TRBV28 to TRBJ2-3, with 9 bases that match TRBD2. The CDR3 contains 16 residues. V lost 10 bases and J lost 1; bases outside the gene matches: 12. Germline CDR1 is MDHEN and CDR2 is SYDVKM. The CDR3 bases are TGTGCCACCTGGCTCCTCTTAGCGGGAGGCACAGATACGCAGTATTTT. It encodes CATWLLLAGGTDTQYF.

The rearrangement links TRBV2 to TRBJ1-4, with D possibly TRBD1 on 6 matching bases. V shed 7 bases and J shed 4 bases, with 13 bases lying between them. The germline gives CDR1 SNHLY, CDR2 FYNNEI. This CDR3 comprises 14 residues. The CDR3: CASKRQEVNEKLFF. For the CDR3, the DNA is TGTGCCAGCAAGAGACAGGAGGTTAATGAAAAACTGTTTTTT.

The chain uses TRBV5-4 and TRBJ2-7, with 14 bases that match TRBD2. Germline CDR1 is SGHNT and CDR2 is YYREEE (reference sequence). J was trimmed by 6 bases and V by 0 bases; bases with no gene match: 2. This CDR3 region has 15 residues. The CDR3: CASSLGGLAGVEQYF. In DNA, the CDR3 is TGTGCCAGCAGCTTGGGGGGACTAGCGGGAGTCGAGCAGTACTTC.

This chain joins TRBV10-3 and TRBJ2-2, with D possibly TRBD1 on 6 matching bases. V lost 4 bases and J 5 bases, leaving 8 bases between the germline ends. Germline CDR1 reads ENHRY; CDR2 reads SYGVKD. The CDR3 runs 13 residues. The DNA of the CDR3 is TGTGCCATCAGTGGGACAGAGACCGGGGAGCTGTTTTTT. Translation: CAISGTETGELFF.

The gene calls are TRBV7-8 and TRBJ2-1; D possibly corresponds to TRBD1 (5 bases). V lost 1 base and J lost 2, with 9 bases in between. CDR3 length: 15 residues. Germline CDR1 is SGHVS and CDR2 is FQNEAQ. The CDR3 nucleotides read TGTGCCAGCAGCTTAGGACAGATCGCCTACAATGAGCAGTTCTTC. Translated, it gives CASSLGQIAYNEQFF.

Ten or more counts support this clone. The rearrangement uses TRBV25-1 and TRBJ2-7, with 7 bases lining up with TRBD1. CDR1 is MGHDK, CDR2 SYGVNS, per germline. CDR3 length equals 12 residues. After removal of 8 bases from V and 0 bases from J, the junction contained 1 base not matched to a gene. In DNA form, the CDR3 reads TGTGCCAGCGGGACAGACTCCTACGAGCAGTACTTC. This gives the protein CASGTDSYEQYF.